This TCR beta chain originates from a study of OX40 agonist ivuxolimab in advanced cancers. Study at large: Cohort: about 82% men, mean age approximately 64, aged roughly 23 to 79. Previous treatment with anti-PD-1, anti-PD-L1 or anti-CTLA-4 therapy was allowed; 30% to 50% had received some.

The V gene lost 3 bases and the J gene lost 4 bases, with 10 bases spanning the gap. There are 15 residues in the CDR3. CDR1 and CDR2 from the germline V gene are MNHNS and SASEGT. Data came from immunoSEQ multiplex PCR; TCRdb stores just in-frame clones and leaves some out. The sample has about 71,000 clones, about 81% seen once. Autoimmune disease history or systemic immunosuppression led to patients being barred. The material was CD4+ or CD8+ T cells sorted from blood, obtained in a trial of the OX40 agonist ivuxolimab. The clonotype originates from an adult with an advanced solid tumor such as melanoma, head and neck, liver or kidney cancer. The chain uses TRBV6-1 and TRBJ1-6; no firm D call. In nucleotides, the CDR3 is TGTGCCAGCAGTGACCTGCTCAGTTATAATTCACCCCTCCACTTT. It specifies CASSDLLSYNSPLHF.